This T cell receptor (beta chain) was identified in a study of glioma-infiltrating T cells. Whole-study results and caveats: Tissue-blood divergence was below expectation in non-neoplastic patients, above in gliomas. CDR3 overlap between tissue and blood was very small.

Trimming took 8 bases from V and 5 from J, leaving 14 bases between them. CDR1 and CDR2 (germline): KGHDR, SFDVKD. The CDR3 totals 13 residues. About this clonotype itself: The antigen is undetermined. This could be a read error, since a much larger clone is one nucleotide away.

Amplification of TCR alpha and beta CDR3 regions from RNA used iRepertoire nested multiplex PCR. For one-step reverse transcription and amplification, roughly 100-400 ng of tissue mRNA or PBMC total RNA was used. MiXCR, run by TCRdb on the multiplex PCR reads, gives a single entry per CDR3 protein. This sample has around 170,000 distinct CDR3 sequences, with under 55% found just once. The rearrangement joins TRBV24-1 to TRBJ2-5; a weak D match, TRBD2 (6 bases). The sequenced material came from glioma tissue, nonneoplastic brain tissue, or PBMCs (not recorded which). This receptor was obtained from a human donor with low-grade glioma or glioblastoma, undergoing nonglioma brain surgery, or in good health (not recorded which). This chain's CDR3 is CATNEEGVETQYF. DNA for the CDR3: TGTGCCACCAACGAGGAGGGAGTCGAGACCCAGTACTTC.